A single TCR beta chain is shown here with its context. Sequencing used immunoSEQ multiplex PCR; TCRdb keeps in-frame clones, though not all of them. The sample lists about 410,000 clones, 80% to 95% occurring once. This record belongs to a study of control samples from healthy donors and cancer patients. The sequence derives from a man in his forties or fifties with head and neck cancer. Sequencing was carried out using PBMCs.

The DNA of the CDR3 is TGTGCCAGCAGTTACCATACCGGGACAGGGAGCTACACCGGGGAGCTGTTTTTT. This translates into CASSYHTGTGSYTGELFF. The chain combines TRBV6-2 or TRBV6-3 with TRBJ2-2, with 9 bases fitting TRBD1. Germline loops: CDR1 MNHEY, CDR2 SVGEGT. The CDR3 loop spans 18 amino acids. Germline trimming cut 2 bases from V and 3 bases from J; bases unmatched to any gene: 10.